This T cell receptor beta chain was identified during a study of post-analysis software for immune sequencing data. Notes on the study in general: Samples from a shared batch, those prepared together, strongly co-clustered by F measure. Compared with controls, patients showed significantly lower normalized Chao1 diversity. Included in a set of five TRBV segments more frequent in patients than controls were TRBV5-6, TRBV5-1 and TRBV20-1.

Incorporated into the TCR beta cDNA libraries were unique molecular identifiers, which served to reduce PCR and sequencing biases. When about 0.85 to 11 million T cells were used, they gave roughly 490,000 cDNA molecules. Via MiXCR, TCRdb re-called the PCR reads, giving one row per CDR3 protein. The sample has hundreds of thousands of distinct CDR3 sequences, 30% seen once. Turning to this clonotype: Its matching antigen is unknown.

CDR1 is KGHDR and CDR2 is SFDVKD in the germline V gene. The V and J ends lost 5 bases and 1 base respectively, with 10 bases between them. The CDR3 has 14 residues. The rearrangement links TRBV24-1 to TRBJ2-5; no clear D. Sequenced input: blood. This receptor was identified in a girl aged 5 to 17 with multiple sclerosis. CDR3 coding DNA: TGTGCCACCAGTGTCTCGGCGGTCCAAGAGACCCAGTACTTC. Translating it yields CATSVSAVQETQYF.